This record covers a single T cell receptor beta chain. The antigen is undetermined. Data came from immunoSEQ multiplex PCR; TCRdb stores just in-frame clones and leaves some out. This sample yields about 50,000 clones, of which around 52% are seen a single time; under 35% belongs to the top ten. These data belong to a study of cytotoxic CD8 clonotypes in ibrutinib-treated CLL. Study information: 25 or so partial and 2 complete responses; at median 68 months, around 14 remitted, roughly 12 progressed.

Findings and limits, study-wide: Clonality climbed at ibrutinib response, then dropped toward baseline at progression.

Germline CDR1 and CDR2: LNHNV and YYDKDF (reference sequence). The germline V and J ends were trimmed by 3 bases and 1 base, with 14 bases remaining between them. The CDR3 length is 16 residues. The chain joins TRBV15 to TRBJ2-3; D gene unclear. Sequencing used PBMCs, obtained after 24 months of ibrutinib treatment. The receptor's source is a human donor with chronic lymphocytic leukemia. The CDR3 DNA follows: TGTGCCACCAGCAGGGGCTCGGTAGACGGCACAGATACGCAGTATTTT. Protein sequence: CATSRGSVDGTDTQYF.